This T cell receptor (beta chain) was documented in a study of TIL therapy for anti-PD-1-resistant metastatic lung cancer. The V gene's germline CDR1 is SGHRS and CDR2 YFSETQ. V was shortened by 4 bases and J by 2 bases, with 13 bases between the two germline ends. The CDR3 runs to 15 residues. The libraries were made with immunoSEQ v3. Clones were sequenced by immunoSEQ multiplex PCR, and TCRdb holds only the in-frame ones, with some missing. The sample has 50,000 to 70,000 clones, roughly 66% seen once. Described time point: pre-treatment sample, taken before nivolumab and TIL therapy. In its sample, this clone was seen once.

V usage is TRBV5-1 and J usage is TRBJ1-5; D gene uncertain. The sample was blood, taken at baseline. This TCR came from a person aged 25-85 years with non-small cell lung cancer. The CDR3 nucleotides are TGCGCCAGCAGCCTACACGGGGAAGGCAATCAGCCCCAGCATTTT. Its protein product is CASSLHGEGNQPQHF. Looking up the rest from reference TRBV5-1 and TRBJ1-5 gives the full variable domain: KAGVTQTPRYLIKTRGQQVTLSCSPISGHRSVSWYQQTPGQGLQFLFEYFSETQRNKGNFPGRFSGRQFSNSRSEMNVSTLELGDSALYLCASSLHGEGNQPQHFGDGTRLSIL.